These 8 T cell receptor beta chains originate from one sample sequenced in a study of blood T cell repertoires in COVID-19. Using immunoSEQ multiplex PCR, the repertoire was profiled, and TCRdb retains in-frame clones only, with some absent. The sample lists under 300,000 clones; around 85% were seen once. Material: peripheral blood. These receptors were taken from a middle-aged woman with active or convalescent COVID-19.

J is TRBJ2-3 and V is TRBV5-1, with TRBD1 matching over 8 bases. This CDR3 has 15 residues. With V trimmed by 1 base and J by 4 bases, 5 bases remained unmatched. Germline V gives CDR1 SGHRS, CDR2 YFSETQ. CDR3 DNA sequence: TGCGCCAGCAGCTTGCTAGGACAGGGAGCAGATACGCAGTATTTT. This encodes CASSLLGQGADTQYF.

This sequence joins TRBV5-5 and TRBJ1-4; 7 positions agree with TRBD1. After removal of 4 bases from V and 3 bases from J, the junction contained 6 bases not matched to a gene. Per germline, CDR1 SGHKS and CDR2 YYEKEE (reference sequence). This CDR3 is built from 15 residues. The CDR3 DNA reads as TGTGCCAGCAGCCTGACAGGGATTCCTAATGAAAAACTGTTTTTT. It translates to CASSLTGIPNEKLFF.

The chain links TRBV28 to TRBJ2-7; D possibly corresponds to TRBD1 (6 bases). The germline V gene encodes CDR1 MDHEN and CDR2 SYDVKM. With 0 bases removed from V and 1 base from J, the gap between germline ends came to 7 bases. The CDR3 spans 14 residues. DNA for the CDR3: TGTGCCAGCAGTTTATGGCAGGGGTCCTACGAGCAGTACGTC. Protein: CASSLWQGSYEQYV.

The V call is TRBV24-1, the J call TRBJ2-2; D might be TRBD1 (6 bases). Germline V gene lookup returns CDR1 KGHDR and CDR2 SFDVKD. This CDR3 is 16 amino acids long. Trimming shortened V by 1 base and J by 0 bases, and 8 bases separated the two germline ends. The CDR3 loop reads CATSDFGTPNTGELFF. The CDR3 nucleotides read TGTGCCACCAGTGATTTCGGGACACCGAACACCGGGGAGCTGTTTTTT.

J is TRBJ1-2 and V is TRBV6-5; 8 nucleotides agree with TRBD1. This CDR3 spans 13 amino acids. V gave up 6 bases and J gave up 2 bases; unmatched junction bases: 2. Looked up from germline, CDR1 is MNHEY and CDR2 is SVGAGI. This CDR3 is CASRRDRNYGYTF. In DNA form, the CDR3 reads TGTGCCAGCAGGAGGGACAGGAACTATGGCTACACCTTC.

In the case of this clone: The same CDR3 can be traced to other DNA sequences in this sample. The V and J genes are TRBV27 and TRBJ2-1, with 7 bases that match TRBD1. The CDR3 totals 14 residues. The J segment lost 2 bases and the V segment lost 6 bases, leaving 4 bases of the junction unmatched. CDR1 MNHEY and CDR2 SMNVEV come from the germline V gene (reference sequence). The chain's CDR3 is CASSRTGAYNEQFF. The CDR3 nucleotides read TGTGCCAGCAGCAGGACAGGCGCCTACAATGAGCAGTTCTTC.

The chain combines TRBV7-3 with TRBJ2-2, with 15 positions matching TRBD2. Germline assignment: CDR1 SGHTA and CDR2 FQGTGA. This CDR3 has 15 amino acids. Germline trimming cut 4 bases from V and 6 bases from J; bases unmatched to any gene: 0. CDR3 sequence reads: CASSWTSGGAGELFF. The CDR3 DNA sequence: TGTGCCAGCAGCTGGACTAGCGGGGGGGCCGGGGAGCTGTTTTTT.

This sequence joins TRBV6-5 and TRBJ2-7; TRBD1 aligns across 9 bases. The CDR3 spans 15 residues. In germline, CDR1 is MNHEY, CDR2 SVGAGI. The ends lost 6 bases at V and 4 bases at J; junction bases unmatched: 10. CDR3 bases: TGTGCCAGCAGCCCCACGGACAGGGGTTGGTACGAGCAGTACGTC. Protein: CASSPTDRGWYEQYV.